This record looks at one T cell receptor beta chain sequence and its context. This record belongs to a study of shared clonotypes between healthy human individuals. The assay used deep level. Sequencing used immunoSEQ multiplex PCR; TCRdb keeps in-frame clones, though not all of them. Of more than 150,000 clones listed, over 85% are singletons. This CDR3 is built from 14 residues. The ends lost 3 bases at V and 2 bases at J; junction bases unmatched: 3. Germline assignment: CDR1 LNHDA and CDR2 SQIVND (reference sequence). What was sequenced was naive CD4+ T cells sorted from blood. Subset described: CD45RA+ positively selected. The chain joins TRBV19 to TRBJ1-2; 7 bases match TRBD1. This clonotype was obtained from a woman aged 25-40 years in good health. In DNA form, the CDR3 reads TGTGCCAGTAGTATGAGGGGGCCCAACTATGGCTACACCTTC. This gives the protein CASSMRGPNYGYTF.